These T cell receptor beta chains were read from a single sample in a study of neurological immune-mediated disorders. Each CDR3 protein gets one entry after TCRdb re-called the 5' RACE reads with MiXCR. Here the sample spans tens of thousands of distinct CDR3 sequences, 10% being singletons. Sequenced: PBMCs. Every receptor here comes from a woman aged 25 to 39 with HTLV-1-associated myelopathy (HAM/TSP). The CDR3 runs from the conserved cysteine through the conserved F or W. The D gene is left open where the match is weak. Only part of the rows carry a size: once, few, many, or a class if the clone is expanded.

j_gene	d_gene	v_gene	len	abundance	CDR3nt	CDR3aa
TRBJ1-6	.	TRBV5-5	16	many	TGTGCCAGCAGCTTGGGAGGGAGCTCCTATAATTCACCCCTCCACTTT	CASSLGGSSYNSPLHF
TRBJ2-3	.	TRBV7-2	15	many	TGTGCCAGCAGCTTAGTCCACCTGAGCACAGATACGCAGTATTTT	CASSLVHLSTDTQYF
TRBJ1-6	.	TRBV3-1	16	many	TGTGCCAGCAGCCCTCCCTCGAGGGGGGATAATTCACCCCTCCACTTT	CASSPPSRGDNSPLHF
TRBJ2-7	TRBD2	TRBV6-1	17	many	TGTGCCAGCAGTGAAGCGCCGGGACTAGCGGGGGGCGGCGAGCAGTACTTC	CASSEAPGLAGGGEQYF
TRBJ1-4	.	TRBV20-1	15	medium-sized	TGCAGCCCTTCTTGGGCCGGACTAGATTGGGAAAAACTGTTTTTT	CSPSWAGLDWEKLFF
TRBJ2-2	.	TRBV6-6	16	few	TGTGCCAGCAGTTACAAGCAGGGTTCGTACACCGGGGAGCTGTTTTTT	CASSYKQGSYTGELFF
TRBJ2-1	TRBD1	TRBV7-2	17	many	TGTGCCAGCAGCTTAGTTGGGGTCGTGACAGGGTGGAATGAGCAGTTCTTC	CASSLVGVVTGWNEQFF
TRBJ1-6	.	TRBV6-5	15	many	TGTGCCAGCAGCCTCACGGGCTCCTATAATTCACCCCTCCACTTT	CASSLTGSYNSPLHF
TRBJ2-7	.	TRBV5-1	13	many	TGCGCCAGCAGCTACCAGGAAGCCTACGAGCAGTACTTC	CASSYQEAYEQYF
TRBJ2-1	TRBD1	TRBV20-1	15	medium-sized	TGCAGTGCTAGAGATTTAGGGACAGGTTACAATGAGCAGTTCTTC	CSARDLGTGYNEQFF
TRBJ2-2	.	TRBV20-1	18	many	TGCAGTGCTAGAGACCCTCCTCGGCCAGGGTCGAACACCGGGGAGCTGTTTTTT	CSARDPPRPGSNTGELFF
TRBJ2-7	.	TRBV15	15	medium-sized	TGTGCCACCAGCAGAGCGACAGGAAGCTCCTACGAGCAGTACTTC	CATSRATGSSYEQYF
TRBJ1-3	.	TRBV6-5	14	many	TGTGCCAGCAGCTGGGCCGACTCTGGAAACACCATATATTTT	CASSWADSGNTIYF
TRBJ1-5	TRBD1	TRBV20-1	17	many	TGCAGTGCTAGAGACCGAGTCGGGACAGCCGCGGATCAGCCCCAGCATTTT	CSARDRVGTAADQPQHF
TRBJ1-2	.	TRBV30	11	many	TGTGCCTGGAGTGGGGGGTATGGCTACACCTTC	CAWSGGYGYTF
TRBJ2-5	TRBD1	TRBV9	14	many	TGTGCCAGCTCACGGGACAGCCTCCAAGAGACCCAGTACTTC	CASSRDSLQETQYF
TRBJ1-1	.	TRBV30	14	.	TGTGCCTGGAGTGTTCCCGGGTTTAACACTGAAGCTTTCTTT	CAWSVPGFNTEAFF
TRBJ1-1	.	TRBV20-1	11	many	TGCAGTGCCCGAACGGACAACGAAGCTTTCTTT	CSARTDNEAFF
TRBJ1-5	.	TRBV27	14	many	TGTGCCAGCAGTGCAAGGGGTGGGTACCAGCCCCAGCATTTT	CASSARGGYQPQHF
TRBJ1-1	.	TRBV5-1	12	many	TGCGCCAGCAGCTTGGCGTCCACTGAAGCTTTCTTT	CASSLASTEAFF
TRBJ1-2	.	TRBV20-1	13	many	TGCAGTGCTAGTTCATCGGGACAATCTTCTAGAATCTTC	CSASSSGQSSRIF
TRBJ1-5	TRBD1	TRBV6-5	16	many	TGTGCCAGCCGAAAAGGGGACAGGGGGTTAGGTCAGCCCCAGCATTTT	CASRKGDRGLGQPQHF
TRBJ2-5	.	TRBV25-1	14	few	TGTGCCAGCAGTGAGAACAGGAACCAAGAGACCCAGTACTTC	CASSENRNQETQYF
TRBJ1-1	.	TRBV5-1	16	many	TGCGCCAGCAGCACTGGAATAGGGCTCTTGAACACTGAAGCTTTCTTT	CASSTGIGLLNTEAFF
TRBJ2-7	TRBD2	TRBV6-5	16	many	TGTGCCAGCAGTTACTCCGGGCTAGCGGGGGGCCACGAGCAGTACTTC	CASSYSGLAGGHEQYF
TRBJ2-3	.	TRBV20-1	14	many	TGCAGTGCCCCGACATTTGGGTTGGCAGATACGCAGTATTTT	CSAPTFGLADTQYF
TRBJ2-6	.	TRBV5-1	16	many	TGCGCCAGCAGCTTGGCCCCAGCGGCTGGGGCCAACGTCCTGACTTTC	CASSLAPAAGANVLTF
TRBJ2-7	TRBD1	TRBV5-1	16	.	TGCTCCAGCAGCCATGGGGGGACAGGGGGACAGTACGAGCAGTACTTC	CSSSHGGTGGQYEQYF
TRBJ2-1	.	TRBV20-1	11	many	TGCAGTGCTAGGTATTACAATGAGCAGTTCTTC	CSARYYNEQFF
TRBJ2-1	.	TRBV20-1	12	many	TGTGCTCGGGGACGATCCTACAATGAGCAGTTCTTC	CARGRSYNEQFF
TRBJ2-7	.	TRBV6-6	13	.	TGTGCCAGCAGGAACAGGGATGACTACGAGCAGTACTTC	CASRNRDDYEQYF
TRBJ2-3	.	TRBV5-1	16	many	TGCGCCAGCAGCGCAGGCCAGGGGGGGCGCACAGATACGCAGTATTTT	CASSAGQGGRTDTQYF
TRBJ2-3	TRBD2	TRBV12-3/TRBV12-4	16	many	TGTGCCAGCAGCCCAACTAGCGGGGGACCCACAGATACGCAGTATTTT	CASSPTSGGPTDTQYF
TRBJ1-2	TRBD1	TRBV7-9	15	many	TGTGCCACCCCATACCGGGACAGGGAGGTATATGGCTACACCTTC	CATPYRDREVYGYTF
TRBJ1-4	.	TRBV5-6	13	many	TGTGCCAGCAGCTTCGAATCTCGGGAAAAACTGTTTTTT	CASSFESREKLFF
TRBJ2-4	.	TRBV5-1	16	many	TGCGCCAGCAGCCCCGATCCTGGGGGGCGGAGAAACATTCAGTACTTC	CASSPDPGGRRNIQYF
TRBJ1-1	.	TRBV20-1	13	many	TGCAGTGCTAGACCGCTCGGGGGCACTGAAGCTTTCTTT	CSARPLGGTEAFF
TRBJ2-7	TRBD2	TRBV4-2	18	many	TGTGCCAGCAGCCAAGTTTGGGCTAGCGGGGGGAAAGGGTACGAGCAGTACTTC	CASSQVWASGGKGYEQYF
TRBJ2-7	TRBD2	TRBV6-6	14	many	TGTGCCAGCAGGAGCGGGGGATATTTAAGCGAGCAGTACTTC	CASRSGGYLSEQYF
TRBJ1-2	.	TRBV7-8	16	many	TGTGCCAGCAGCTTACCACCAGGAGGCCGAGCACATGGCTACACCTTC	CASSLPPGGRAHGYTF
TRBJ2-7	TRBD1	TRBV20-1	12	many	TGCAGTGTCCCGGGACAGGTATACGAGCAGTACTTC	CSVPGQVYEQYF
TRBJ2-7	TRBD1	TRBV6-5	13	many	TGTGCCAGCACCCACCGACAGGGCTACGAGCAGTACTTC	CASTHRQGYEQYF
TRBJ1-2	.	TRBV20-1	14	many	TGCAGTGCTAGCTCACAGGGCCGTAACTATGGCTACACCTTC	CSASSQGRNYGYTF
TRBJ1-5	.	TRBV16	15	many	TGTGCCAGCAGCCAATCCCCAACAGGGAACCAGCCCCAGCATTTT	CASSQSPTGNQPQHF
TRBJ2-2	.	TRBV5-6	15	medium-sized	TGTGCCAGCAGCTCCTGGGCGCCGAACACCGGGGAGCTGTTTTTT	CASSSWAPNTGELFF
TRBJ1-1	.	TRBV6-1	14	many	TGTGCCAGCAGGGTACGGCAGGCTGGGAATGAAGCTTTCTTT	CASRVRQAGNEAFF
TRBJ1-1	.	TRBV7-2	15	many	TGTGCCAGCAGCTCAAGACGCCGCGGGGACACTGAAGCTTTCTTT	CASSSRRRGDTEAFF
TRBJ1-1	.	TRBV20-1	13	many	TGCAGTGCTAGAGATGGGCAGAACACTGAAGCTTTCTTT	CSARDGQNTEAFF
TRBJ1-2	TRBD1	TRBV20-1	18	many	TGCAGTGCCGCGGTAATTTCGGACAGGTCTCCAATTAACTATGGCTACACCTTC	CSAAVISDRSPINYGYTF
TRBJ1-2	.	TRBV7-9	16	many	TGTGCCAGCAGCTTATGGGGGACCCCCGGGAACTATGGCTACACCTTC	CASSLWGTPGNYGYTF
TRBJ2-7	TRBD1	TRBV27	15	many	TGTGCCAGCAGTCTCCACAGGGGGCCTGCCTACGAGCAGTACTTC	CASSLHRGPAYEQYF
TRBJ1-1	.	TRBV20-1	12	.	TGCAGTGCTAGTAAGCTTGACTCTGAAGCTTTCTTT	CSASKLDSEAFF
TRBJ1-1	TRBD1	TRBV12-3/TRBV12-4	14	many	TGTGCCAGCAGCCGACAGGGGGCGAACACTGAAGCTTTCTTT	CASSRQGANTEAFF